The source of this TCR beta chain is a study of OX40 agonist ivuxolimab in advanced cancers. Study conclusions and caveats: Expansion of clones was among the lowest in partial responders at 0.1-3.0 mg/kg.

A remark on this clone: Antigen specificity is unknown.

CDR1 and CDR2 from the germline V gene are MDHEN and SYDVKM. This CDR3 contains 15 residues. V lost 2 bases and J lost 6, with 15 bases in between. Repertoires were generated with immunoSEQ multiplex PCR, while TCRdb's copy carries only in-frame clones and drops some. The table has over 100,000 clones, 75% to 95% seen once. The J gene is TRBJ2-3, the V gene TRBV28, with a tentative D call TRBD2 (5 bases). The source was CD4+ or CD8+ T cells sorted from blood, collected in a trial of the OX40 agonist ivuxolimab. The TCR comes from an adult with an advanced solid tumor such as melanoma, head and neck, liver or kidney cancer. For the CDR3, the DNA is TGTGCCAGCAGTTTAGCGGGCCCGAGAAGGGATACGCAGTATTTT. Residues: CASSLAGPRRDTQYF. The complete variable domain, with remaining parts taken from reference TRBV28 and TRBJ2-3, reads DVKVTQSSRYLVKRTGEKVFLECVQDMDHENMFWYRQDPGLGLRLIYFSYDVKMKEKGDIPEGYSVSREKKERFSLILESASTNQTSMYLCASSLAGPRRDTQYFGPGTRLTVL.